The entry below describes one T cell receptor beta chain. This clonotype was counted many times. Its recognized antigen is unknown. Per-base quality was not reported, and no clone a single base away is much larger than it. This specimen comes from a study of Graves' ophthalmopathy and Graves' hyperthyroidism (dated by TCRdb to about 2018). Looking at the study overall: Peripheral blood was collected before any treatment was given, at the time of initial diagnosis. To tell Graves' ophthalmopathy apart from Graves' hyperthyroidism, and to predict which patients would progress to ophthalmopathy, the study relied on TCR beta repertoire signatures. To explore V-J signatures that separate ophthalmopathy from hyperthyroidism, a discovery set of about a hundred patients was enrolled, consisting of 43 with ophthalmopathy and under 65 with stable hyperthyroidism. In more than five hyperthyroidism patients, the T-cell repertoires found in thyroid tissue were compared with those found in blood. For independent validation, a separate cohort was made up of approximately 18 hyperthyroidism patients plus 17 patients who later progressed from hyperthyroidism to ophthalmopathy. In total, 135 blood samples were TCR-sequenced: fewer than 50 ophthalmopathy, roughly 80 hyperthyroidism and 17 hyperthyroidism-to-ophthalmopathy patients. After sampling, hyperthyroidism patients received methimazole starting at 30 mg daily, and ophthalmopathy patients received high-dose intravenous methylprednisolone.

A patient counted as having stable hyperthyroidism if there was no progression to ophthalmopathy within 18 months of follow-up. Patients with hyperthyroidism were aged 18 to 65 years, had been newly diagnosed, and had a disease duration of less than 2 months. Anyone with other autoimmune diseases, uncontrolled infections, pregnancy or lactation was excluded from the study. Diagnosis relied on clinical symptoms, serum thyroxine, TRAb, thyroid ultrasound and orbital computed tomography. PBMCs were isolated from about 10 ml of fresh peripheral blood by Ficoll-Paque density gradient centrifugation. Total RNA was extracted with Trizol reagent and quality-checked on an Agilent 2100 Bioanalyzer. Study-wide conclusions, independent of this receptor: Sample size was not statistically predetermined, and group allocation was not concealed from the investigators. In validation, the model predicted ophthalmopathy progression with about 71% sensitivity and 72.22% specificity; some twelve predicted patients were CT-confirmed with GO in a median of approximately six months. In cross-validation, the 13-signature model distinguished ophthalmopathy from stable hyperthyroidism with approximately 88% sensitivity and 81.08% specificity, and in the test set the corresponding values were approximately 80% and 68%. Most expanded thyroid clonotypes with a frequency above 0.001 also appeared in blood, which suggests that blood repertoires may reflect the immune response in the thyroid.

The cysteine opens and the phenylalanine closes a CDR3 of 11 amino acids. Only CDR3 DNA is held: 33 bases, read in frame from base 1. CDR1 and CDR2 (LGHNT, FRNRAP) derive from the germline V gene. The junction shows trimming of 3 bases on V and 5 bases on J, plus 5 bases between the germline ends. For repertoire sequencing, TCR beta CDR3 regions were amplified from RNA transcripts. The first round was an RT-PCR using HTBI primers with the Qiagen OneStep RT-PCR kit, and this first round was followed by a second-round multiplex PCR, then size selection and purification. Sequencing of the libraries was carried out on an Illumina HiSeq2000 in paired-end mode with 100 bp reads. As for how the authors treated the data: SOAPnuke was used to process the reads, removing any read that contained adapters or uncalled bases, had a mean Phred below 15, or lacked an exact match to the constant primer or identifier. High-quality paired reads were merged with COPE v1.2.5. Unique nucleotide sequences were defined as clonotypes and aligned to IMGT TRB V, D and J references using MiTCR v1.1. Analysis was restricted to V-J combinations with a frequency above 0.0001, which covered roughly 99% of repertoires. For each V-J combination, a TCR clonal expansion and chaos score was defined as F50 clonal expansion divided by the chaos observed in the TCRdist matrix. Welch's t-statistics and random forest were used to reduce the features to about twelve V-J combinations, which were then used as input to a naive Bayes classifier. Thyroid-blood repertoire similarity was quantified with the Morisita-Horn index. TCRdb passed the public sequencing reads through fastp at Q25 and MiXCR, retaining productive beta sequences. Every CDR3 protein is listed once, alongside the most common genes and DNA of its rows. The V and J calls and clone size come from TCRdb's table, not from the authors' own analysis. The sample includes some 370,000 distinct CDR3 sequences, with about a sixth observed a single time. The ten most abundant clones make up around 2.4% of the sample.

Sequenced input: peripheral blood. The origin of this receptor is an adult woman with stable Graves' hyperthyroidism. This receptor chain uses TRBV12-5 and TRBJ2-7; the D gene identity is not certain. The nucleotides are TGTGCTAGTGGTTTAAGGGACGAGCAGTACTTC. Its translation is CASGLRDEQYF.